This T cell receptor (beta chain) is drawn from a study of identical twins. This CDR3 comprises 13 residues. V lost 8 bases and J 1 base, leaving 11 bases between the germline ends. Per the germline V gene, CDR1 is SGHTA and CDR2 is FQGNSA. One entry per CDR3 protein, called by TCRdb with MiXCR from the 5' RACE reads. This sample yields 1.5 million to 2 million distinct CDR3 sequences, of which about 32% are seen a single time; roughly 0.3% belongs to the top ten. This clonotype came up a few times. The sequenced sample consisted of cord blood. This receptor was taken from a newborn girl in good health. The genes are TRBV7-2 and TRBJ1-1; no definite D call. Here the CDR3 DNA reads TGTGCCAGCGCTCCACAGAGGAACACTGAAGCTTTCTTT. Amino acids: CASAPQRNTEAFF.